Following are 22 T cell receptor beta chains from one sample sequenced in a study of T cell repertoires in cytomegalovirus infection. TCRdb fed the reads into MiXCR, producing one record per CDR3 protein. The sample carries some 500,000 distinct CDR3 sequences, roughly 43% recorded once. Which antigens these TCRs recognize remains unknown. The sequencing used cultured PBMCs, collected from culture after CMV antigen stimulation. All receptors come from a human donor in good health (CMV status not recorded). Some clones in this sample may be carry-over from other donors' samples.

The CDR3 sequence: CASAGPPYEQYF. The DNA of the CDR3 is TGTGCCAGCGCGGGGCCACCCTACGAGCAGTACTTC. The chain recombines TRBV7-9 with TRBJ2-7, with a tentative D call TRBD2 (6 bases). The CDR3 totals 12 residues. The germline V gene encodes CDR1 SEHNR and CDR2 FQNEAQ (reference sequence). Trimming shortened V by 8 bases and J by 2 bases, and 10 bases separated the two germline ends.

The gene calls are TRBV19 and TRBJ1-2; no reliable D call. This CDR3 spans 15 amino acids. CDR1 and CDR2 from the germline V gene are LNHDA and SQIVND (reference sequence). Trimming left V 7 bases short and J 6 bases short, with 21 bases between. The CDR3 DNA is TGTGCCAGTACTCGAGGCCGGGCGATCTCTGATGGCTACACCTTC. It translates to CASTRGRAISDGYTF.

CDR3 sequence: CASTLLTSGGPGSYNEQFF. Written as DNA, the CDR3 is TGTGCCAGCACCCTATTGACTAGCGGGGGGCCAGGCTCCTACAATGAGCAGTTCTTC. The chain recombines TRBV27 with TRBJ2-1, with 13 bases that match TRBD2. Losses at the gene ends were 7 bases for V and 0 bases for J; bases not matched to a gene: 12. This CDR3 has 19 amino acids. The germline V gene encodes CDR1 MNHEY and CDR2 SMNVEV (reference sequence).

The V gene is TRBV7-8, the J gene TRBJ1-3, with D unresolved. V was cut by 5 bases and J by 0 bases, with 11 bases left in between. From germline, CDR1 is SGHVS and CDR2 FQNEAQ. The CDR3 runs 15 residues. The CDR3 spells CASSQDGSSGNTIYF. In nucleotides, the CDR3 is TGTGCCAGCAGCCAAGACGGGAGCTCTGGAAACACCATATATTTT.

The genes are TRBV6-1 and TRBJ1-5, with D unclear. The CDR3 has 13 residues. CDR1 is MNHNS and CDR2 is SASEGT in the germline V gene. Trimming took off 8 bases at V and 4 bases at J, with 12 bases between the two ends. For the CDR3, the DNA is TGTGCCAGCGGGGTCGGACCAAATCAGCCCCAGCATTTT. Residues: CASGVGPNQPQHF.

V and J are TRBV18 and TRBJ2-1; 7 bases are shared with TRBD1. CDR1 and CDR2 from the germline V gene are KGHSH and LQKENI. This CDR3 region has 16 residues. J gave up 0 bases and V 3 bases, and 5 bases lay outside the gene matches. In DNA form, the CDR3 reads TGTGCCAGCTCACCGCCCCGGGACAGCTCCTACAATGAGCAGTTCTTC. As protein: CASSPPRDSSYNEQFF.

The chain's CDR3 is CASSPGRARGRANEKLFF. The CDR3 coding sequence is TGCGCCAGCAGCCCTGGGAGGGCTAGGGGTAGGGCTAATGAAAAACTGTTTTTT. The chain recombines TRBV4-1 with TRBJ1-4; tentatively, D is TRBD1 (5 bases). This CDR3 has 18 residues. The V and J ends lost 4 bases and 3 bases respectively, with 21 bases between them. CDR1 and CDR2 (germline): MGHRA, YSYEKL.

This rearrangement joins TRBV19 to TRBJ2-2; tentatively, D is TRBD2 (5 bases). Trimming took off 7 bases at V and 5 bases at J, with 20 bases between the two ends. CDR3 length: 16 amino acids. The germline V gene has CDR1 LNHDA and CDR2 SQIVND (reference sequence). CDR3: CASTERAGESTGELFF. DNA of the CDR3: TGTGCCAGTACCGAGAGGGCCGGAGAGAGTACCGGGGAGCTGTTTTTT.

The rearrangement joins TRBV5-4 to TRBJ2-5, with D tentatively TRBD1 or TRBD2 (5 bases each). Germline CDR1 is SGHNT and CDR2 is YYREEE (reference sequence). The CDR3 is 14 residues long. V lost 0 bases to trimming and J lost 5 bases, with 11 bases between them. CDR3 in amino acids: CASSLAGPGETQYF. DNA for the CDR3: TGTGCCAGCAGCTTGGCGGGGCCGGGGGAGACCCAGTACTTC. Full variable domain (remainder filled in from reference TRBV5-4 and TRBJ2-5): ETGVTQSPTHLIKTRGQQVTLRCSSQSGHNTVSWYQQALGQGPQFIFQYYREEENGRGNFPPRFSGLQFPNYSSELNVNALELDDSALYLCASSLAGPGETQYFGPGTRLLVL.

The rearrangement uses TRBV20-1 and TRBJ2-3, with D hard to call. This CDR3 has 12 residues. Germline V CDR1 and CDR2: DFQATT, SNEGSKA (reference sequence). Trimming removed 0 bases at V and 3 bases at J, with 4 bases between. The CDR3 protein is CSARELTDTQYF. The CDR3 DNA is TGCAGTGCTAGAGAGCTTACAGATACGCAGTATTTT.

This rearrangement joins TRBV2 to TRBJ2-7; D unclear. Germline V gene data show CDR1 as SNHLY and CDR2 as FYNNEI. Trimming removed 7 bases from V and 3 bases from J, with 13 bases in between. This CDR3 is built from 13 residues. CDR3 sequence: CASNGVLGYEQYF. CDR3 DNA: TGTGCCAGCAATGGAGTTCTGGGCTACGAGCAGTACTTC.

The V gene is TRBV19, the J gene TRBJ2-2; 7 bases map to TRBD2. The CDR3 length is 13 residues. Losses at the gene ends were 3 bases for V and 6 bases for J; bases not matched to a gene: 1. From germline, CDR1 is LNHDA and CDR2 SQIVND (reference sequence). The chain's CDR3 is CASSIGRAGELFF. In nucleotides, the CDR3 is TGTGCCAGTAGTATTGGGAGGGCCGGGGAGCTGTTTTTT.

This sequence joins TRBV7-6 and TRBJ2-5; perhaps D is TRBD1 or TRBD2 (5 bases each). The CDR3 covers 14 residues. CDR1 SGHVS and CDR2 FNYEAQ come from the germline V gene. V was trimmed by 5 bases and J by 2 bases, leaving 12 bases between them. CDR3 residues: CASSLPGRQETQYF. The CDR3 DNA follows: TGTGCCAGCAGCCTACCGGGACGGCAAGAGACCCAGTACTTC.

This clonotype has a handful of counts. The rearrangement joins TRBV7-9 to TRBJ2-1; D might be TRBD1 or TRBD2, each matching 5 bases. The CDR3 length is 14 residues. The germline V gene encodes CDR1 SEHNR and CDR2 FQNEAQ (reference sequence). The V and J ends lost 0 bases and 5 bases respectively, with 8 bases between them. In DNA, the CDR3 is TGTGCCAGCAGCTTAGCCCCGGGGCACAATGAGCAGTTCTTC. Residues: CASSLAPGHNEQFF.

The chain has TRBV12-3 or TRBV12-4 and TRBJ2-5; 8 nucleotides agree with TRBD2. Losses at the gene ends were 7 bases for V and 5 bases for J; bases not matched to a gene: 9. This CDR3 has 14 residues. The CDR3 nucleotides are TGTGCCAGCACTACGGGACTAGGGGCGGAGACCCAGTACTTC. Residues: CASTTGLGAETQYF.

This clonotype was seen a few times. The chain has TRBV5-1 and TRBJ1-1; unclear D gene. The CDR3 totals 17 residues. Trimming removed 0 bases from V and 0 bases from J, with 15 bases in between. Germline V gene data show CDR1 as SGHRS and CDR2 as YFSETQ. The CDR3 region has the DNA TGCGCCAGCAGCTTGGTATGGGGAGGGTTGGTGAACACTGAAGCTTTCTTT. Protein: CASSLVWGGLVNTEAFF. Combining the CDR3 with reference TRBV5-1 and TRBJ1-1 gives the whole variable domain KAGVTQTPRYLIKTRGQQVTLSCSPISGHRSVSWYQQTPGQGLQFLFEYFSETQRNKGNFPGRFSGRQFSNSRSEMNVSTLELGDSALYLCASSLVWGGLVNTEAFFGQGTRLTVV.

The table lists this clonotype with a few counts. The chain carries TRBV7-9 and TRBJ2-2; 7 bases align to TRBD1. CDR1 and CDR2 from the germline V gene are SEHNR and FQNEAQ (reference sequence). Germline trimming cut 11 bases from V and 7 bases from J; bases unmatched to any gene: 4. The CDR3 runs to 11 residues. CDR3 sequence reads: CAGTASGELFF. In DNA, the CDR3 is TGTGCCGGGACAGCAAGCGGGGAGCTGTTTTTT.

The chain joins TRBV7-6 to TRBJ2-7, with 9 bases identical to TRBD2. The CDR3 consists of 15 residues. The trim removed 6 bases at V and 6 bases at J, leaving 12 bases unmatched. Germline CDR1 is SGHVS and CDR2 is FNYEAQ. CDR3 in amino acids: CASSSFSGTSSEQYF. The CDR3 DNA sequence: TGTGCCAGCAGTTCATTTTCCGGGACTAGCAGCGAGCAGTACTTC.

This sequence joins TRBV18 and TRBJ2-1; TRBD2 might be the D (6 bases). The ends were cut back, 0 bases at V and 4 bases at J, with 13 bases in the middle. Germline CDR1 reads KGHSH; CDR2 reads LQKENI. The CDR3 totals 16 residues. The CDR3 DNA follows: TGTGCCAGCTCACCACCCGAGTGGGGGGTATACAATGAGCAGTTCTTC. This gives the protein CASSPPEWGVYNEQFF.

This clonotype was counted between two and nine times. The chain couples TRBV25-1 to TRBJ2-1, with 9 bases that match TRBD2. CDR1 is MGHDK and CDR2 is SYGVNS in the germline V gene. The junction had 7 bases not matched to a gene; V was cut back by 10 bases and J by 0 bases. CDR3 length equals 15 residues. The CDR3 is CATQGLAFSYNEQFF. Here the CDR3 DNA reads TGTGCCACCCAAGGACTAGCGTTCTCCTACAATGAGCAGTTCTTC.

The rearrangement joins TRBV19 to TRBJ2-3, with D tentatively TRBD1 (6 bases). This CDR3 comprises 14 residues. CDR1 LNHDA and CDR2 SQIVND come from the germline V gene (reference sequence). Trimming pared 8 bases from V and 2 bases from J, leaving 14 bases between. The CDR3 DNA follows: TGTGCCAGTCACCCGAGGGGGTCCACAGATACGCAGTATTTT. This codes for CASHPRGSTDTQYF.

The chain joins TRBV7-2 to TRBJ2-7, with D perhaps given as TRBD1 or TRBD2 (5 bases each). V was pared by 3 bases and J by 7 bases, with 16 bases between. This CDR3 spans 14 amino acids. Per the germline V gene, CDR1 is SGHTA and CDR2 is FQGNSA. The CDR3 nucleotides read TGTGCCAGCAGCTTCTACCCGGGGACCGGGGAGCAGTACTTC. Translation: CASSFYPGTGEQYF.